This entry concerns a single T cell receptor beta chain. The sample comes from a study of shared clonotypes between healthy human individuals. Naivety among CD8 cells was defined by CD45RO negativity and positive CCR7 selection, thereby excluding terminally differentiated effector memory CD45RA+ cells. Clones were sequenced by immunoSEQ multiplex PCR, and TCRdb holds only the in-frame ones, with some missing. Of roughly 2.1 million clones listed, 85% to 95% are singletons. V shed 5 bases and J shed 0 bases, with 17 bases lying between them. Germline values: CDR1 MDHEN, CDR2 SYDVKM. This CDR3 has 16 amino acids.

The sequence was obtained from a man aged 18 to 30 in good health. Some clones in this sample may be carry-over from other donors' samples. The chain couples TRBV28 to TRBJ2-7; weak D call: TRBD1 (5 bases). Sequences were obtained from naive CD8+ T cells from PBMCs. The CDR3, as DNA: TGTGCCAGCAGTCTAGGCGACAGTCCCAGCTCCTACGAGCAGTACTTC. It specifies CASSLGDSPSSYEQYF.